This TCR beta chain emerged from a study of blood T cell repertoires in COVID-19. Study overall: T cells, B-cell-depleted T cells, or PBMCs supplied cDNA or gDNA.

Original handling: By means of reference gene primer amplification, nucleated cell counts were estimated. This table comes from immunoSEQ multiplex PCR, and its TCRdb copy is limited to in-frame clones, with some not included. D and trimming come from the DNA, and the V and J calls and clone size come from that table. Of fewer than 250,000 clones in the sample, roughly 82% were seen once. This clone was seen once. Recruited during active infection, patients (from Seattle) were subsequently followed longitudinally. The sample taken for sequencing was peripheral blood. This receptor was obtained from a woman older than 75 with COVID-19, enrolled during active disease.

The CDR3 DNA reads TGCGCCAGCAGTACCTCCTCCCGGGATACAGGGGGCAATGGAGATACGCAGTATTTT. The encoded protein is CASSTSSRDTGGNGDTQYF. The J gene is TRBJ2-3, the V gene TRBV23-1, with 9 nucleotides matching TRBD1. TRBV23-1 is an ORF; its function is uncertain. This CDR3 is built from 19 residues. V dropped 5 bases and J dropped 5; count of bases not matched to a gene: 20.